This TCR beta chain emerged from a study of T cells in localized non-small cell lung cancer. Findings and limits, study-wide: Exceeding tumor, uninvolved adjacent lung had the highest T cell clonality. Heterogeneity cannot be ruled out, as sequencing used one tumor region only. In the blood, greater T cell density corresponded to longer overall survival.

V gave up 6 bases and J gave up 4 bases, with 7 bases separating them. The length of the CDR3 is 11 residues. CDR1 MNHEY and CDR2 SMNVEV come from the germline V gene (reference sequence). Assay: immunoSEQ multiplex PCR; the TCRdb copy retains only in-frame clones and omits some. This table holds approximately 11,000 clones, 90% found once. Comment on this clone: Its antigen is unknown.

This clonotype originated in a male donor aged 60 or over with stage III lung adenocarcinoma. This sequence joins TRBV27 and TRBJ2-7; D is unclear. The specimen comprised peripheral blood, sampled before any cancer treatment. DNA for the CDR3: TGTGCCAGCAGCGATAGGTACGAGCAGTACTTC. As protein: CASSDRYEQYF.